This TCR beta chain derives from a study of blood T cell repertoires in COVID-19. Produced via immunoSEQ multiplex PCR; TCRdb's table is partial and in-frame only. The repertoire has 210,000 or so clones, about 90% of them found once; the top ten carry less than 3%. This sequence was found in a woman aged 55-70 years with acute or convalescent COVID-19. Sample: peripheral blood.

The DNA for the CDR3 is TGTGCCAGCAGTTACTCGAAAGAAAGAACAATCAGGCAGCCCCAGCATTTT. Its protein is CASSYSKERTIRQPQHF. This sequence joins TRBV6-2 or TRBV6-3 and TRBJ1-5; unclear D gene. Trimming pared 0 bases from V and 7 bases from J, leaving 19 bases between. The CDR3 totals 17 residues. Germline CDR1 reads MNHEY; CDR2 reads SVGEGT.